A selection of T cell receptor beta chains follows, all from one sample in a study of cytomegalovirus exposure and HLA in healthy donors. The data were produced by immunoSEQ multiplex PCR, yet TCRdb's version contains in-frame clones alone and is incomplete. Here the sample spans around 200,000 clones, 75% to 90% being singletons. The sequenced sample was PBMCs. Receptor source: a woman aged 25 to 39 in good health and CMV-seronegative. Each CDR3 is given without its conserved first and last residue. Some rows mark clone size as missing; the rest say once, few, many or name a class of expanded clone.

V	J	size	length	CDR3
TRBV27	TRBJ1-5	NA	12	ASSHDREAQPQH
TRBV6-5	TRBJ1-2	once	11	ASSLGQLYGYT
TRBV6-6	TRBJ1-2	NA	11	ASSYNRAEGYT
TRBV27	TRBJ2-3	NA	14	ASSWLAGGSTDTQY
TRBV6-4	TRBJ1-2	NA	12	ASSDSTESGGYT
TRBV19	TRBJ1-2	once	10	ASGQGYYGYT
TRBV5-1	TRBJ1-2	NA	11	ASSLDRGSGYT
TRBV14	TRBJ2-5	NA	14	ASSQVGTSVGETQY
TRBV28	TRBJ2-2	NA	11	ATLSGSRGELF
TRBV10-2	TRBJ2-5	NA	13	ASSETTSGGETQH
TRBV6-5	TRBJ2-1	NA	9	ASSRYNEQF
TRBV6-1	TRBJ2-7	NA	12	ASGLVLSSYEQY
TRBV5-1	TRBJ2-3	NA	11	ASSSTGADTQY
TRBV5-1	TRBJ2-1	NA	18	ASSPGGLAGGPTSYNEQF
TRBV6-5	TRBJ2-7	NA	12	ASSYGQGAYEQY
TRBV10-3	TRBJ2-7	NA	14	AISDIRTGKSYEQY
TRBV7-2	TRBJ1-1	NA	12	ASSPTGLDTEAF
TRBV28	TRBJ2-3	NA	11	ASRGGSGVTQY
TRBV9	TRBJ2-1	once	13	ASSVIAGGYNEQF
TRBV7-9	TRBJ1-1	NA	14	ASSFPSQGMNTEAF
TRBV7-9	TRBJ1-4	NA	11	ASSLWGQGKLF
TRBV28	TRBJ1-2	NA	11	ASSLPGLWGYT
TRBV27	TRBJ2-1	once	13	ASSSHGQTLNEQF
TRBV29-1	TRBJ2-6	NA	10	SVDGVGNVLT
TRBV2	TRBJ2-1	NA	10	ASSGDLPEQF
TRBV6-5	TRBJ2-7	NA	13	ASSTRTSGSYEQY